These 4 T cell receptor beta chains were all obtained from the same sample, sequenced in a study of cytomegalovirus exposure and HLA in healthy donors. The data were produced by immunoSEQ multiplex PCR, yet TCRdb's version contains in-frame clones alone and is incomplete. In the table there are over 110,000 clones, 70% to 90% of which are singletons. Sequenced material: PBMCs. The receptors stem from a man younger than 35 in good health and CMV-seropositive.

This chain connects TRBV7-9 to TRBJ1-1; D may be TRBD1 (6 bases). This CDR3 has 14 residues. The V gene's germline CDR1 is SEHNR and CDR2 FQNEAQ (reference sequence). Trimming left V 6 bases short and J 0 bases short, with 11 bases between. CDR3 nucleotide sequence: TGTGCCAGCAGTCTACAGGGCCTGAACACTGAAGCTTTCTTT. This encodes CASSLQGLNTEAFF.

The rearrangement joins TRBV18 to TRBJ2-5, with D uncertain. The V end lost 5 bases, the J end lost 3 bases, and 7 bases lay between the germline ends. CDR1 is KGHSH, CDR2 LQKENI, per germline. This CDR3 has 12 amino acids. CDR3 DNA sequence: TGTGCCAGCTCAACAACAGAAGAGACCCAGTACTTC. Its translation is CASSTTEETQYF. Complete variable domain (other parts from reference TRBV18 and TRBJ2-5): NAGVMQNPRHLVRRRGQEARLRCSPMKGHSHVYWYRQLPEEGLKFMVYLQKENIIDESGMPKERFSAEFPKEGPSILRIQQVVRGDSAAYFCASSTTEETQYFGPGTRLLVL.

The chain has TRBV6-1 and TRBJ2-2; D might be TRBD2 (5 bases). CDR3 size: 12 residues. Germline CDR1 and CDR2: MNHNS and SASEGT. The ends were cut back, 4 bases at V and 13 bases at J, with 13 bases in the middle. CDR3 amino acids: CASSVGAGGLFF. The DNA for the CDR3 is TGTGCCAGCAGTGTTGGCGCCGGAGGGCTGTTTTTT.

The chain joins TRBV7-2 to TRBJ2-2, with TRBD2 matching over 8 bases. V lost 4 bases, J lost 9 bases, and 7 bases stayed unmatched. The length of the CDR3 is 14 residues. Germline assignment: CDR1 SGHTA and CDR2 FQGNSA. The CDR3 nucleotides read TGTGCCAGCAGCTGGAGCGGGAGTCGTTGGGAGCTGTTTTTT. Translating it yields CASSWSGSRWELFF.